The T cell receptor beta chain under discussion was sequenced for a study of spatial heterogeneity in lung cancer. Points from the study as a whole: Tumors with more nonsynonymous mutations had more expanded intratumoral alpha and beta TCRs. The recorded estimate of tumor T cell coverage is around 6.5% for alpha chains and about 13% for beta chains.

The CDR3 runs to 14 residues. V gave up 5 bases and J gave up 2 bases, with 10 bases separating them. Germline V lookup: CDR1 MNHEY, CDR2 SMNVEV (reference sequence). Time point described: sample taken at primary tumor resection. Untreated early-stage non-small cell lung cancer patients, approximately 76 in total, were the donors. No cell sorting; template was whole RNA from tumor, lung tissue or PBMC. Each TCR cDNA molecule bore a unique molecular identifier. TCRdb reprocessed the 5' RACE reads via MiXCR and lists one record per CDR3 protein. This table holds some 96,000 distinct CDR3 sequences, around 4.3% found once. This clonotype was counted at least ten times. What it binds is not known.

The sequenced sample was lung tumor tissue, obtained at surgery. The TCR was taken from a male donor with early-stage non-small cell lung cancer. The V gene is TRBV27, the J gene TRBJ2-1; no firm D call. In nucleotides, the CDR3 is TGTGCCAGCAGTCCCTCGGCAGCCTACAATGAGCAGTTCTTC. This sequence encodes CASSPSAAYNEQFF.